The 12 T cell receptor beta chains listed next were all sequenced from one sample in a study of blood T cell repertoires in COVID-19. The repertoire was sequenced with immunoSEQ multiplex PCR; TCRdb's copy has only in-frame clones and lacks some. Found here are tens of thousands of clones, 70% to 90% of them singletons; the top ten hold about 14%. Input material: peripheral blood. All receptors derive from a human donor in a cohort sampled during active COVID-19.

This chain links TRBV6-6 with TRBJ2-3; D gene unclear. The V end was cut by 7 bases, the J end by 6 bases, with 11 bases between. The CDR3 has 12 residues. Germline CDR1 reads MNHNY; CDR2 reads SVGAGI (reference sequence). Here the CDR3 DNA reads TGTGCCAGCACCAAACGGCGGGATACGCAGTATTTT. Translated: CASTKRRDTQYF.

The chain carries TRBV28 and TRBJ1-5, with 7 bases that match TRBD1. Germline trimming cut 2 bases from V and 11 bases from J; bases unmatched to any gene: 3. This CDR3 has 12 amino acids. Germline V gene data show CDR1 as MDHEN and CDR2 as SYDVKM. CDR3 protein: CASSLTGAAQHF. CDR3 coding DNA: TGTGCCAGCAGTTTAACAGGGGCCGCCCAGCATTTT.

The chain joins TRBV30 to TRBJ1-1; D is undetermined. Germline V lookup: CDR1 GTSNPN, CDR2 SVGIG (reference sequence). The CDR3 has 12 residues. V shed 7 bases and J shed 1 base, with 10 bases lying between them. The CDR3 here is CASFSSNTEAFF. DNA of the CDR3: TGTGCCTCTTTTAGCTCGAACACTGAAGCTTTCTTT.

This chain uses TRBV7-9 with TRBJ2-1; 12 bases agree with TRBD2. The V gene end was trimmed by 2 bases and the J gene end by 7 bases; junction bases not matched to a gene: 3. Germline V CDR1 and CDR2: SEHNR, FQNEAQ (reference sequence). The CDR3 consists of 15 residues. CDR3 in DNA: TGTGCCAGCAGCTTATACCTAGCGGGAGGGAATGAGCAGTTCTTC. Residues: CASSLYLAGGNEQFF. The whole variable domain, filled in from reference TRBV7-9 and TRBJ2-1, reads DTGVSQNPRHKITKRGQNVTFRCDPISEHNRLYWYRQTLGQGPEFLTYFQNEAQLEKSRLLSDRFSAERPKGSFSTLEIQRTEQGDSAMYLCASSLYLAGGNEQFFGPGTRLTVL.

The CDR3 DNA reads TGTGCCAGCAGCTTGAGACTAGCGGTCCAAACCGGGGAGCTGTTTTTT. Translation gives CASSLRLAVQTGELFF. The rearrangement uses TRBV13 and TRBJ2-2; 9 nucleotides agree with TRBD2. The germline gives CDR1 PRHDT, CDR2 FYEKMQ (reference sequence). The V segment lost 3 bases and the J segment 5 bases; nucleotides outside the gene matches: 7. There are 16 residues in the CDR3.

V and J are TRBV5-1 and TRBJ2-3; 10 nucleotides match TRBD2. CDR1 and CDR2 from the germline V gene are SGHRS and YFSETQ. This CDR3 region has 15 residues. V was pared by 3 bases and J by 1 base, with 2 bases of the junction left unmatched. The CDR3 DNA is TGCGCCAGCAGCTCTAGCGGGAGTGGCACAGATACGCAGTATTTT. The encoded protein is CASSSSGSGTDTQYF.

The genes are TRBV15 and TRBJ1-1; TRBD1 aligns across 7 bases. The V and J ends lost 0 bases and 11 bases, in that order; junction bases with no gene match: 6. The CDR3 extends over 13 amino acids. The germline V gene encodes CDR1 LNHNV and CDR2 YYDKDF (reference sequence). The CDR3 sequence is CATSRDLGGMAFF. CDR3 coding DNA: TGTGCCACCAGCAGAGATTTAGGGGGCATGGCTTTCTTT.

The rearrangement links TRBV3-1 (or the pseudogene TRBV3-2) to TRBJ2-7, with 9 bases identical to TRBD2. The germline V gene has CDR1 LGHDT and CDR2 YNNKEL (reference sequence). With V trimmed by 1 base and J by 9 bases, 7 bases remained unmatched. The CDR3 extends over 14 amino acids. The CDR3 is CASSQGGLAGRQYF. The CDR3 bases are TGTGCCAGCAGCCAAGGGGGACTAGCCGGTCGGCAGTACTTC.

This clone occurred once. The CDR3 DNA is TGCGCCAGCAGTAACACCGCAACTAATGAAAAACTGTTTTTT. Protein: CASSNTATNEKLFF. This rearrangement joins TRBV5-1 to TRBJ1-4; D gene uncertain. V lost 5 bases and J lost 0, with 8 bases in between. CDR3 length equals 14 residues. CDR1 and CDR2 from the germline V gene are SGHRS and YFSETQ. Drawing the rest from reference TRBV5-1 and TRBJ1-4, the complete variable domain is KAGVTQTPRYLIKTRGQQVTLSCSPISGHRSVSWYQQTPGQGLQFLFEYFSETQRNKGNFPGRFSGRQFSNSRSEMNVSTLELGDSALYLCASSNTATNEKLFFGSGTQLSVL.

The chain uses TRBV5-1 and TRBJ1-2; tentative D call: TRBD1 (5 bases). The germline gives CDR1 SGHRS, CDR2 YFSETQ. V lost 0 bases and J lost 5, with 8 bases in between. There are 13 residues in the CDR3. The DNA for the CDR3 is TGCGCCAGCAGCTTGGAGGGGAGGTATGGCTACACCTTC. It is translated as CASSLEGRYGYTF.

This rearrangement joins TRBV5-1 to TRBJ1-1; 12 nucleotides align to TRBD1. Germline trimming cut 4 bases from V and 3 bases from J; bases unmatched to any gene: 7. This CDR3 has 16 amino acids. Germline CDR1 and CDR2: SGHRS and YFSETQ. This CDR3 reads CASSGDRGRGDTEAFF. CDR3 sequence (DNA): TGCGCCAGCAGCGGGGACAGGGGGCGCGGGGACACTGAAGCTTTCTTT.

V and J are TRBV5-1 and TRBJ2-7, with 8 nucleotides matching TRBD2. The CDR3 spans 15 residues. Trimming at V came to 6 bases and at J to 3 bases, leaving 11 bases not matched to a gene. Germline-derived CDR1 and CDR2 are SGHRS and YFSETQ. The CDR3 nucleotides read TGCGCCAGCACCCAGACTAGCGCCACCTTCTACGAGCAGTACTTC. The encoded protein is CASTQTSATFYEQYF.